The 18 T cell receptor beta chains in this list originate from one sample, sequenced in a study of siplizumab effects on memory and regulatory T cells (dated by TCRdb to the late 2010s). Library preparation was by the immunoSEQ multiplex PCR assay. The source is immuneACCESS, and TCRdb retained only in-frame sequences with V and J called. Part of the clones is not carried over; for the studies checked, unresolved V genes explain less than half of this, and the remainder is unexplained. Within this sample are some 63,000 clones, with around 96% of them counted one time only. The top ten constitute around 0.086% of the sample. Sample: naive CD8+ T cells sorted from blood. The cell subset or site label of this sample denotes: unstimulated naive T cells. These receptors were taken from a human donor in good health.

The chain employs TRBV7-9 and TRBJ1-3; no reliable D call. Germline CDR1 reads SEHNR; CDR2 reads FQNEAQ (reference sequence). This CDR3 has 14 residues. The V end was cut by 7 bases, the J end by 4 bases, with 14 bases between. The CDR3 coding sequence is TGTGCCAGCACTGTTGGCAGGCGGGGAAACACCATATATTTT. Protein sequence: CASTVGRRGNTIYF.

Only one count was recorded for this clone. V usage is TRBV5-4 and J usage is TRBJ2-7, with D perhaps assigned TRBD1 or TRBD2 (6 bases each). The CDR3 has 14 residues. V lost 3 bases and J 1 base, leaving 11 bases between the germline ends. CDR1 SGHNT and CDR2 YYREEE come from the germline V gene (reference sequence). The CDR3 DNA is TGTGCCAGCAGCTGGGGGGCCGGTTCCTACGAGCAGTACTTC. Its translation is CASSWGAGSYEQYF.

The chain is built from TRBV19 and TRBJ2-5; D is unresolved. The V and J ends lost 6 bases and 6 bases respectively, with 5 bases between them. The germline V gene encodes CDR1 LNHDA and CDR2 SQIVND (reference sequence). The CDR3 spans 10 residues. Written as DNA, the CDR3 is TGTGCCAGTAGCAAGAAGACCCAGTACTTC. Translation gives CASSKKTQYF.

Details on this clone: A read error may account for a junction end that differs from germline. V is TRBV5-6 and J is TRBJ2-3, with 13 positions matching TRBD2. Germline V lookup: CDR1 SGHDT, CDR2 YYEEEE. This CDR3 region has 16 residues. The CDR3 sequence: CASSFTSGGAGPIKNF. CDR3 in DNA: TGTGCCAGCAGTTTCACTAGCGGGGGGGCCGGACCTATTAAGAATTTT.

The chain carries TRBV5-4 and TRBJ2-3, with 7 bases identical to TRBD2. The CDR3 has 16 amino acids. Germline-derived CDR1 and CDR2 are SGHNT and YYREEE (reference sequence). The J segment lost 2 bases and the V segment lost 3 bases, leaving 9 bases of the junction unmatched. DNA for the CDR3: TGTGCCAGCAGCTACGCCCTGGGGGGGTCCACAGATACGCAGTATTTT. Its protein is CASSYALGGSTDTQYF.

This chain joins TRBV19 and TRBJ2-7; D unresolved. Between the trimmed V and J ends, which lost 2 bases and 2 bases, there was a span of 10 bases. CDR3 size: 14 residues. The V gene's germline CDR1 is LNHDA and CDR2 SQIVND (reference sequence). In DNA form, the CDR3 reads TGTGCCAGTAGTATAAGCCTGATAGCCTACGAGCAGTACTTC. This codes for CASSISLIAYEQYF.

The rearrangement uses TRBV25-1 and TRBJ2-7, with D perhaps matching TRBD1 (5 bases). Trimming cost V 6 bases and J 6 bases, with 9 bases left between them. CDR3 length: 11 amino acids. The germline CDR1 and CDR2 sequences are MGHDK and SYGVNS. The CDR3 is CASRERGEQYF. The CDR3 DNA reads TGTGCCAGCAGGGAAAGGGGCGAGCAGTACTTC.

The chain has TRBV28 and TRBJ2-7; no clear D gene. The CDR3 runs 12 residues. V was shortened by 2 bases and J by 4 bases, with 6 bases between the two germline ends. The germline CDR1 and CDR2 sequences are MDHEN and SYDVKM. The CDR3: CASSLRGYEQYF. The CDR3 DNA follows: TGTGCCAGCAGTTTACGTGGGTACGAGCAGTACTTC.

This clone was observed a single time. The rearrangement uses TRBV6-5 and TRBJ1-2; 9 bases match TRBD1. The CDR3 contains 16 residues. Germline V CDR1 and CDR2: MNHEY, SVGAGI. Germline trimming cut 4 bases from V and 3 bases from J; bases unmatched to any gene: 9. Here the CDR3 DNA reads TGTGCCAGCAGTTCCCAATCGGGGGACAGGGACTATGGCTACACCTTC. This sequence encodes CASSSQSGDRDYGYTF.

The chain combines TRBV2 with TRBJ2-7; no reliable D call. This CDR3 contains 12 residues. The V gene's germline CDR1 is SNHLY and CDR2 FYNNEI. The V gene lost 6 bases and the J gene lost 4 bases, with 10 bases spanning the gap. The CDR3 protein is CASSTDRYEQYF. CDR3 bases: TGTGCCAGCAGCACCGACCGTTACGAGCAGTACTTC.

The rearrangement joins TRBV9 to TRBJ2-7; possibly TRBD1 or TRBD2 for D (6 bases each). The CDR3 sequence is 14 residues long. The germline V and J ends were trimmed by 3 bases and 2 bases, with 12 bases remaining between them. Germline lookup yields CDR1 SGDLS and CDR2 YYNGEE. The CDR3 coding sequence is TGTGCCAGCAGCGCGGGGGCGCAGCCCTACGAGCAGTACTTC. Residues: CASSAGAQPYEQYF. Full variable domain (outside the CDR3, taken from reference TRBV9 and TRBJ2-7): DSGVTQTPKHLITATGQRVTLRCSPRSGDLSVYWYQQSLDQGLQFLIQYYNGEERAKGNILERFSAQQFPDLHSELNLSSLELGDSALYFCASSAGAQPYEQYFGPGTRLTVT.

The rearrangement joins TRBV25-1 to TRBJ1-6, with 7 bases aligning to TRBD1. Germline CDR1 and CDR2: MGHDK and SYGVNS. This CDR3 is built from 16 residues. V shed 7 bases, J shed 2 bases, and the junction held 8 bases outside the gene matches. As DNA, the CDR3 is TGTGCCAGCAAAGACAGGGAGTCGACCTATAATTCACCCCTCCACTTT. Protein: CASKDRESTYNSPLHF.

The rearrangement links TRBV27 to TRBJ2-7; TRBD1 aligns across 7 bases. Per the germline V gene, CDR1 is MNHEY and CDR2 is SMNVEV (reference sequence). J gave up 0 bases and V 8 bases, and 7 bases lay outside the gene matches. This CDR3 region has 14 residues. DNA for the CDR3: TGTGCCAGCTGGCGACAGGGAAGCTCCTACGAGCAGTACTTC. This codes for CASWRQGSSYEQYF.

This rearrangement joins TRBV6-5 to TRBJ2-1; D gene uncertain. The CDR3 contains 11 residues. Germline CDR1 MNHEY, CDR2 SVGAGI. The V gene lost 6 bases and the J gene lost 5 bases, with 5 bases spanning the gap. CDR3 nucleotides: TGTGCCAGCAGCTTCGACAATGAGCAGTTCTTC. Protein: CASSFDNEQFF.

This rearrangement joins TRBV11-2 to TRBJ2-5, with D perhaps matching TRBD1 (5 bases). The CDR3 has 14 amino acids. CDR1 and CDR2 from the germline V gene are SGHAT and FQNNGV. V was trimmed by 5 bases and J by 1 base, leaving 11 bases between them. The CDR3 DNA reads TGTGCCAGCAGCCTAACAGGTACCCAAGAGACCCAGTACTTC. Translating gives CASSLTGTQETQYF.

This clone was counted a single time. This sequence joins TRBV5-1 and TRBJ1-2, with D possibly being TRBD1 (6 bases). Deletions cut 7 bases from V and 6 bases from J, with 19 bases between. Germline CDR1 reads SGHRS; CDR2 reads YFSETQ. CDR3 length: 14 residues. CDR3: CASRVEGGSDGYTF. In DNA, the CDR3 is TGCGCCAGCCGAGTGGAGGGGGGATCCGATGGCTACACCTTC.

This clone was picked up one time. The chain links TRBV10-3 to TRBJ2-7; D perhaps matches TRBD1 (7 bases). This CDR3 spans 14 amino acids. The V gene's germline CDR1 is ENHRY and CDR2 SYGVKD. V was cut by 4 bases and J by 3 bases, with 13 bases left in between. CDR3 amino acids: CAISGGDSYYEQYF. For the CDR3, the DNA is TGTGCCATCAGTGGGGGGGACAGTTACTACGAGCAGTACTTC.

V is TRBV7-9 and J is TRBJ2-5; TRBD2 agrees at 11 bases. J was trimmed by 5 bases and V by 5 bases; bases with no gene match: 10. Germline-derived CDR1 and CDR2 are SEHNR and FQNEAQ (reference sequence). The CDR3 consists of 16 residues. The CDR3 protein is CASSTTSGAGTETQYF. Here the CDR3 DNA reads TGTGCCAGCAGCACGACTAGCGGGGCAGGCACGGAGACCCAGTACTTC. The variable domain in full, with the rest retrieved from reference TRBV7-9 and TRBJ2-5, is DTGVSQNPRHKITKRGQNVTFRCDPISEHNRLYWYRQTLGQGPEFLTYFQNEAQLEKSRLLSDRFSAERPKGSFSTLEIQRTEQGDSAMYLCASSTTSGAGTETQYFGPGTRLLVL.